Given below is one TCR beta chain in context. Its matching antigen is unknown. The data originate from a study of T cells in localized non-small cell lung cancer. With 4 bases removed from V and 0 bases from J, the gap between germline ends came to 13 bases. The CDR3 is made up of 17 amino acids. CDR1 and CDR2 (germline): SNHLY, FYNNEI. Method: immunoSEQ multiplex PCR; TCRdb's copy keeps in-frame clones and lacks some. The sample shows 30,000 to 35,000 clones, more than 85% of them seen only once. Study-wide findings and caveats: The study found T cell clonality highest in uninvolved adjacent lung, above tumor. Sequencing covered just one tumor region, so heterogeneity cannot be ruled out. A higher density of T cells in blood coincided with extended overall survival.

This receptor was identified in a female donor older than 55 with stage II lung adenocarcinoma. The material sequenced was peripheral blood mononuclear cells, taken before any cancer treatment. The chain links TRBV2 to TRBJ2-6, with D uncertain. CDR3 loop: CASSGFGSLSGANVLTF. CDR3 bases: TGTGCCAGCAGTGGTTTCGGCAGTCTCTCTGGGGCCAACGTCCTGACTTTC. Variable domain in full (rest from reference TRBV2 and TRBJ2-6): EPEVTQTPSHQVTQMGQEVILRCVPISNHLYFYWYRQILGQKVEFLVSFYNNEISEKSEIFDDQFSVERPDGSNFTLKIRSTKLEDSAMYFCASSGFGSLSGANVLTFGAGSRLTVL.